A single sample gave rise to the 24 T cell receptor beta chains below, sequenced in a study of beta chain features in type 1 diabetes. Their antigens are not known. Study findings and constraints: Within each of all four CD4+ subsets, Type 1 diabetes patients had TCRB CDR3s that were moderately but significantly shorter.

Reverse transcription of all isolated RNA meant that expressed TCRB transcripts were sequenced. TCRdb keeps only in-frame clones here, not all; method: immunoSEQ multiplex PCR. This sample has around 160,000 clones, with roughly 63% found just once. Sequenced input: naive CD4+ T cells from blood. The receptors originated from a man in his thirties or forties with type 1 diabetes.

J is TRBJ2-2 and V is TRBV29-1; TRBD2 matches 10 bases. The V gene end was trimmed by 6 bases and the J gene end by 6 bases; junction bases not matched to a gene: 7. The CDR3 length is 14 residues. Germline V gene lookup returns CDR1 SQVTM and CDR2 ANQGSEA. The CDR3 DNA is TGCAGCGTAGGACTAGCGGTCTATCCCGGGGAGCTGTTTTTT. Translation: CSVGLAVYPGELFF.

The chain links TRBV13 to TRBJ1-5; possible D gene TRBD1, 6 bases. Trimming took 0 bases from V and 3 from J, leaving 9 bases between them. The length of the CDR3 is 15 residues. CDR1 is PRHDT and CDR2 is FYEKMQ in the germline V gene (reference sequence). The CDR3 protein is CASSLGGHNNQPQHF. CDR3 nucleotides: TGTGCCAGCAGCTTAGGGGGACATAACAATCAGCCCCAGCATTTT.

The CDR3 sequence: CAWSVSGQETQYF. CDR3 in DNA: TGTGCCTGGAGTGTATCAGGACAAGAGACCCAGTACTTC. The chain combines TRBV30 with TRBJ2-5; D gene ambiguous. The ends were cut back, 0 bases at V and 2 bases at J, with 7 bases in the middle. This CDR3 has 13 amino acids. CDR1 is GTSNPN and CDR2 is SVGIG in the germline V gene (reference sequence).

As DNA, the CDR3 is TGTGCCAGCTGGACAGTAACTCGAGAAGCTTTCTTT. Translating it yields CASWTVTREAFF. The chain links TRBV2 to TRBJ1-1; weak D call: TRBD1 (6 bases). V was cut by 8 bases and J by 8 bases, with 15 bases left in between. This CDR3 spans 12 amino acids. Germline CDR1 and CDR2: SNHLY and FYNNEI.

The chain joins TRBV9 to TRBJ1-2; TRBD1 might be the D (6 bases). V lost 4 bases and J lost 2, with 12 bases in between. The CDR3 has 14 residues. Germline CDR1 and CDR2: SGDLS and YYNGEE. CDR3 residues: CASSKGGSNYGYTF. DNA of the CDR3: TGTGCCAGCAGCAAAGGGGGATCCAACTATGGCTACACCTTC.

V gene TRBV28 combines with J gene TRBJ2-7, with D tentatively TRBD2 (5 bases). The CDR3 contains 14 residues. CDR1 is MDHEN and CDR2 is SYDVKM in the germline V gene. V was trimmed by 5 bases and J by 3 bases, leaving 14 bases between them. The CDR3 DNA is TGTGCCAGCAGTCCCTATGGACTGATCTACGAGCAGTACTTC. This translates into CASSPYGLIYEQYF. Variable domain in full (rest from reference TRBV28 and TRBJ2-7): DVKVTQSSRYLVKRTGEKVFLECVQDMDHENMFWYRQDPGLGLRLIYFSYDVKMKEKGDIPEGYSVSREKKERFSLILESASTNQTSMYLCASSPYGLIYEQYFGPGTRLTVT.

The chain combines TRBV30 with TRBJ2-5; the match to TRBD1 covers 10 bases. V trimming: 0 bases; J trimming: 5 bases; junction bases outside the gene matches: 6. The CDR3 has 15 residues. CDR1 is GTSNPN, CDR2 SVGIG, per germline (reference sequence). CDR3 region: CAWSVRGQGWETQYF. The CDR3 DNA reads TGTGCCTGGAGTGTACGGGGACAGGGGTGGGAGACCCAGTACTTC.

The rearrangement uses TRBV29-1 and TRBJ1-3; 7 bases map to TRBD1. The CDR3 is 13 residues long. V shed 7 bases, J shed 2 bases, and the junction held 5 bases outside the gene matches. The germline V gene has CDR1 SQVTM and CDR2 ANQGSEA. CDR3 sequence reads: CSATGEAGNTIYF. The CDR3, as DNA: TGCAGCGCAACAGGGGAAGCTGGAAACACCATATATTTT.

The V and J genes are TRBV18 and TRBJ2-7; 10 bases map to TRBD1. Germline V lookup: CDR1 KGHSH, CDR2 LQKENI. The CDR3 is made up of 15 amino acids. Losses at the gene ends were 4 bases for V and 4 bases for J; bases not matched to a gene: 7. The CDR3 region is CASSRPGQGWYEQYF. CDR3 bases: TGTGCCAGCTCACGGCCGGGACAGGGGTGGTACGAGCAGTACTTC.

The V and J genes are TRBV29-1 and TRBJ2-7; D gene unclear. This CDR3 has 10 residues. V shed 4 bases and J shed 4 bases, with 5 bases lying between them. Germline V gene lookup returns CDR1 SQVTM and CDR2 ANQGSEA. CDR3 in amino acids: CSVVGYEQYF. CDR3 bases: TGCAGCGTTGTCGGGTACGAGCAGTACTTC.

V usage is TRBV9 and J usage is TRBJ2-3; D is unclear. CDR3 length: 14 amino acids. Germline V lookup: CDR1 SGDLS, CDR2 YYNGEE. With 0 bases removed from V and 4 bases from J, the gap between germline ends came to 9 bases. The CDR3 here is CASSVAGTADTQYF. The CDR3 region has the DNA TGTGCCAGCAGCGTAGCTGGAACCGCAGATACGCAGTATTTT.

This chain uses TRBV19 with TRBJ2-4; the D gene is possibly TRBD2 (5 bases). V dropped 8 bases and J dropped 5 bases, with 7 bases sitting between them. The CDR3 spans 11 residues. Germline CDR1 and CDR2: LNHDA and SQIVND (reference sequence). CDR3 coding DNA: TGTGCCAGTGTGAGGGAAAACATTCAGTACTTC. Encoded protein: CASVRENIQYF.

The chain carries TRBV9 and TRBJ1-1; 7 nucleotides line up with TRBD1. The CDR3 is 12 amino acids. Germline V gene data show CDR1 as SGDLS and CDR2 as YYNGEE. Trimming at V came to 5 bases and at J to 3 bases, leaving 1 base not matched to a gene. The CDR3 DNA follows: TGTGCCAGCAGGGGACAGTACACTGAAGCTTTCTTT. Translated: CASRGQYTEAFF. The full variable domain, in which reference TRBV9 and TRBJ1-1 provide the parts outside the CDR3, is DSGVTQTPKHLITATGQRVTLRCSPRSGDLSVYWYQQSLDQGLQFLIQYYNGEERAKGNILERFSAQQFPDLHSELNLSSLELGDSALYFCASRGQYTEAFFGQGTRLTVV.

V is TRBV7-2 and J is TRBJ2-7; D is uncertain. Germline CDR1 is SGHTA and CDR2 is FQGNSA. Trimming took 1 base from V and 9 from J, leaving 4 bases between them. The CDR3 length is 10 residues. CDR3 loop: CASSLGPQYF. The DNA of the CDR3 is TGTGCCAGCAGCTTAGGACCGCAGTACTTC.

The chain is built from TRBV28 and TRBJ2-1; 8 nucleotides line up with TRBD1. CDR3 length: 14 amino acids. Germline V gene sequence: CDR1 MDHEN, CDR2 SYDVKM. V lost 6 bases, J lost 7 bases, and 8 bases stayed unmatched. The CDR3 protein is CASSVDRVRNEQFF. The CDR3 DNA follows: TGTGCCAGCAGCGTGGACAGGGTGAGAAATGAGCAGTTCTTC.

This CDR3 reads CASSLVEKYNEQFF. Here the CDR3 DNA reads TGTGCCAGCAGCTTAGTAGAGAAGTACAATGAGCAGTTCTTC. The rearrangement joins TRBV11-2 to TRBJ2-1; D unresolved. Per germline, CDR1 SGHAT and CDR2 FQNNGV. There are 14 residues in the CDR3. V was trimmed by 1 base and J by 4 bases, leaving 8 bases between them.

The chain joins TRBV5-1 to TRBJ2-5; the D is unclear. V was pared by 5 bases and J by 2 bases, with 13 bases between. The CDR3 contains 14 residues. Germline V gene sequence: CDR1 SGHRS, CDR2 YFSETQ. The CDR3 loop is CASRAVGSQETQYF. CDR3 sequence (DNA): TGCGCCAGCAGGGCTGTGGGCAGTCAAGAGACCCAGTACTTC.

This clone has just one count. The V call is TRBV7-2, the J call TRBJ2-7; no clear D. V was cut by 2 bases and J by 1 base, with 6 bases left in between. The CDR3 contains 13 residues. Germline V lookup: CDR1 SGHTA, CDR2 FQGNSA. In nucleotides, the CDR3 is TGTGCCAGCAGCTTACGGGTTTCCTACGAGCAGTACTTC. This gives the protein CASSLRVSYEQYF.

The chain couples TRBV7-9 to TRBJ2-7, with a weak D call TRBD1 (6 bases). Trimming took 4 bases from V and 2 from J, leaving 18 bases between them. The germline V gene has CDR1 SEHNR and CDR2 FQNEAQ (reference sequence). The CDR3 has 16 amino acids. CDR3 bases: TGTGCCAGCAGCTCGGTCTCAAGACAGGCCGCCTACGAGCAGTACTTC. Its protein product is CASSSVSRQAAYEQYF. Full variable domain (remainder filled in from reference TRBV7-9 and TRBJ2-7): DTGVSQNPRHKITKRGQNVTFRCDPISEHNRLYWYRQTLGQGPEFLTYFQNEAQLEKSRLLSDRFSAERPKGSFSTLEIQRTEQGDSAMYLCASSSVSRQAAYEQYFGPGTRLTVT.

The rearrangement links TRBV28 to TRBJ2-1, with D unresolved. Germline values: CDR1 MDHEN, CDR2 SYDVKM. The length of the CDR3 is 12 residues. V was pared by 8 bases and J by 4 bases, with 9 bases between. The CDR3 spells CASCLSYNEQFF. DNA of the CDR3: TGTGCCAGCTGCCTCAGTTACAATGAGCAGTTCTTC.

The rearrangement links TRBV20-1 to TRBJ1-2; D is ambiguous. Germline loops: CDR1 DFQATT, CDR2 SNEGSKA (reference sequence). This CDR3 is 10 amino acids long. Trimming shortened V by 6 bases and J by 0 bases, and 2 bases separated the two germline ends. The CDR3 region is CSASNYGYTF. For the CDR3, the DNA is TGCAGTGCCTCTAACTATGGCTACACCTTC.

The genes are TRBV7-9 and TRBJ2-5; 8 bases are a match to TRBD1. The CDR3 is 14 residues long. V trimming: 3 bases; J trimming: 4 bases; junction bases outside the gene matches: 4. The germline gives CDR1 SEHNR, CDR2 FQNEAQ (reference sequence). The CDR3: CASSLTTGGETQYF. DNA of the CDR3: TGTGCCAGCAGCTTGACCACAGGGGGAGAGACCCAGTACTTC.

J is TRBJ2-5 and V is TRBV25-1; D is perhaps TRBD1 (7 bases). V dropped 7 bases and J dropped 5 bases, with 20 bases sitting between them. The CDR3 runs to 15 residues. Per the germline V gene, CDR1 is MGHDK and CDR2 is SYGVNS. The CDR3 is CASTPSTGRFETQYF. The CDR3 nucleotides read TGTGCCAGCACTCCTTCGACAGGGAGGTTTGAGACCCAGTACTTC.

The chain combines TRBV11-2 with TRBJ2-3, with D perhaps matching TRBD2 (5 bases). The V gene's germline CDR1 is SGHAT and CDR2 FQNNGV. Deletions cut 2 bases from V and 2 bases from J, with 11 bases between. This CDR3 region has 15 residues. CDR3 nucleotide sequence: TGTGCCAGCAGCTTATTTCAAGCGGACACAGATACGCAGTATTTT. Translating it yields CASSLFQADTDTQYF.